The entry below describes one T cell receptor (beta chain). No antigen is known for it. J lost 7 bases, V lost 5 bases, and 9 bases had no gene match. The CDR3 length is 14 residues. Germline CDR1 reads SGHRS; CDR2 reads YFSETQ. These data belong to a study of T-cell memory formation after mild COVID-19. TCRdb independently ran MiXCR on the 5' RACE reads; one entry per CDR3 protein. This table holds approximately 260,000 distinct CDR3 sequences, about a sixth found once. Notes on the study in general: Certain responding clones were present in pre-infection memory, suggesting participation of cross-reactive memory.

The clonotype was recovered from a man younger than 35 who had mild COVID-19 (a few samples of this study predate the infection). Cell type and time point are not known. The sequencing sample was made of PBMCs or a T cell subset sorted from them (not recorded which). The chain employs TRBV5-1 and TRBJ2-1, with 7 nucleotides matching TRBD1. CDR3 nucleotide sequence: TGCGCCAGCAGTCGAGACAGGGCAACGAATGAGCAGTTCTTC. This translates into CASSRDRATNEQFF.